This T cell receptor (beta chain) stems from a study of blood T cells in healthy people across ages. Primed by a sample-barcoded 5' primer and a J-beta primer mix, a second PCR proceeded for about 6 to 11 cycles. MiXCR was run by TCRdb on the 5' RACE reads, yielding one entry per CDR3 protein. The data contain about 1.7 million distinct CDR3 sequences, over 25% of them seen just once; the ten biggest clones take up 7.7%. The length of the CDR3 is 15 residues. The V and J ends lost 1 base and 1 base respectively, with 11 bases between them. Germline V gene sequence: CDR1 SEHNR, CDR2 FQNEAQ (reference sequence). Only a few counts were recorded for this clonotype. Its antigen is still unknown. Broader study findings: Conclusively comparing naive with antigen-experienced cells was impossible with unsorted PBMCs.

V gene TRBV7-9 combines with J gene TRBJ2-7; weak D call: TRBD2 (6 bases). What was sequenced was blood. The receptor comes from a woman in her thirties in good health. This CDR3 reads CASSLEPGVSYEQYF. Here the CDR3 DNA reads TGTGCCAGCAGCTTAGAGCCGGGAGTTTCCTACGAGCAGTACTTC.